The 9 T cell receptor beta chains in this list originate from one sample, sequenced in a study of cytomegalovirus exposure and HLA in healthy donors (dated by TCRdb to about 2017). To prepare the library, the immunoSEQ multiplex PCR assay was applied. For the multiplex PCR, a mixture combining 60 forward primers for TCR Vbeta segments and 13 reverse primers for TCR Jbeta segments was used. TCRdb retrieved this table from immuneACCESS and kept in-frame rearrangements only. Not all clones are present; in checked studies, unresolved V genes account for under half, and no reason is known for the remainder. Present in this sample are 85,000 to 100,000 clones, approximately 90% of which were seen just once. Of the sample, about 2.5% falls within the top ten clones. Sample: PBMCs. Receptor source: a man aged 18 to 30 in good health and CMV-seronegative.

The CDR3 region is CASRSTGTEKYF. The CDR3 DNA reads TGTGCCAGCAGATCGACCGGGACAGAAAAGTATTTT. V gene TRBV28 combines with J gene TRBJ2-3; TRBD1 agrees at 7 bases. V lost 6 bases, J lost 13 bases, and 10 bases stayed unmatched. Germline V CDR1 and CDR2: MDHEN, SYDVKM. The CDR3 contains 12 residues.

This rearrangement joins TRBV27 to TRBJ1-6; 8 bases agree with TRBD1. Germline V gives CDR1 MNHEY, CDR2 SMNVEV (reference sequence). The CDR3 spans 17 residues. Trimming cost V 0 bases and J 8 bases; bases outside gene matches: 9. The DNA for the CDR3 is TGTGCCAGCAGTTTATCGAGGACAGGGAAGGTTTATTCACCCCTCCACTTT. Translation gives CASSLSRTGKVYSPLHF.

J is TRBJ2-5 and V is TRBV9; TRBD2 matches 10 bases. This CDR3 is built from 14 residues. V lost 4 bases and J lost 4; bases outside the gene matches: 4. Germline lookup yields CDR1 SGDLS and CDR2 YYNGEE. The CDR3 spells CASSTIAGGETQYF. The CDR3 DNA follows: TGTGCCAGCAGCACAATAGCGGGAGGAGAGACCCAGTACTTC.

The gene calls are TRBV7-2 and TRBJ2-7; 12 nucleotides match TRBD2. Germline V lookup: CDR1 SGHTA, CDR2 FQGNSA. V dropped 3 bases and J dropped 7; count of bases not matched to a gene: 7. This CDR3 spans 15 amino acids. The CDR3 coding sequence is TGTGCCAGCAGCTTGACTAGCGGGAGTTCCCAAGAGCAGTACTTC. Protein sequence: CASSLTSGSSQEQYF.

The CDR3 is CASSQDRQMNTEAFF. CDR3 DNA sequence: TGCGCCAGCAGCCAAGATAGACAGATGAACACTGAAGCTTTCTTT. The J gene is TRBJ1-1, the V gene TRBV4-3; perhaps TRBD1 as D (5 bases). V was clipped by 0 bases and J by 0 bases, with 8 bases between them. The CDR3 loop spans 15 amino acids. CDR1 and CDR2 (germline): LGHNA, YSLEER.

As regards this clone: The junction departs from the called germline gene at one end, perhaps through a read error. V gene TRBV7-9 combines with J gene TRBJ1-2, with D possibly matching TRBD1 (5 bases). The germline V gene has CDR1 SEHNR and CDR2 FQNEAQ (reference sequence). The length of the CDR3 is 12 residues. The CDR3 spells CSSALRGFGYTF. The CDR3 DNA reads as TGTTCCAGTGCCCTGCGGGGGTTTGGCTACACCTTC.

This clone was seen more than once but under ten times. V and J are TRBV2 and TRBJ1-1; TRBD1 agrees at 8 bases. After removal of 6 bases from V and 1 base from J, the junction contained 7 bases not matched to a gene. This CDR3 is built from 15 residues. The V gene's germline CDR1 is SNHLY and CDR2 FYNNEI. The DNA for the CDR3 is TGTGCCAGCAGCGCTAGGACAGGGCCGAACACTGAAGCTTTCTTT. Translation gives CASSARTGPNTEAFF.

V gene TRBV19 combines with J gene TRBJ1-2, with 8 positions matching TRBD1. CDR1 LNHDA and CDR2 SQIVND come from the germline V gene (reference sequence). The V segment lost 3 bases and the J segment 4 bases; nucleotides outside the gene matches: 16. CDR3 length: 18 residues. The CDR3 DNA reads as TGTGCCAGTAGTATTACGCGGAGTGGCAGGGGGCAATCCTATGGCTACACCTTC. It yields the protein CASSITRSGRGQSYGYTF.

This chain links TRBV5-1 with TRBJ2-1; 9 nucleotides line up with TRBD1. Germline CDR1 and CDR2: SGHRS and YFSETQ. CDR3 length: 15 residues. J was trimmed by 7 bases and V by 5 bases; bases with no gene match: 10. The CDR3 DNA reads TGCGCCAGCAGGACCGGGACAGGGAAGTTTAATGAGCAGTTCTTC. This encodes CASRTGTGKFNEQFF.